This TCR beta chain derives from a study of blood T cell repertoires in COVID-19. Across the whole study: Both acute and convalescent COVID-19 samples were obtained from the United States, Italy and Spain. T cells, B-cell-depleted T cells, or PBMCs supplied cDNA or gDNA.

In the original processing: Counts of nucleated cells, estimated from reference gene primer amplification, were obtained. Using immunoSEQ multiplex PCR, the repertoire was profiled, and TCRdb retains in-frame clones only, with some absent. D and trimming come from the DNA, and the V and J calls and clone size come from that table. Of 85,000 to 110,000 clones in the sample, more than 70% are singletons; the top ten hold approximately 17%. In germline, CDR1 is MDHEN, CDR2 SYDVKM. V lost 5 bases and J lost 4; bases outside the gene matches: 8. CDR3 length equals 16 residues. Material: peripheral blood. This clonotype originated in a woman aged 80 or over in a cohort sampled during active COVID-19. This chain links TRBV28 with TRBJ2-1; TRBD1 matches 10 bases. This CDR3 is CASSGQGVFTYNEQFF. The DNA for the CDR3 is TGTGCCAGCAGTGGACAGGGGGTTTTCACGTACAATGAGCAGTTCTTC. Filled out from reference TRBV28 and TRBJ2-1, the complete variable domain reads DVKVTQSSRYLVKRTGEKVFLECVQDMDHENMFWYRQDPGLGLRLIYFSYDVKMKEKGDIPEGYSVSREKKERFSLILESASTNQTSMYLCASSGQGVFTYNEQFFGPGTRLTVL.